Described below is a single T cell receptor beta chain sequence and its context. The data originate from a study of blood T cell repertoires in COVID-19. TCRdb's table, derived via immunoSEQ multiplex PCR, lists solely in-frame clones and lacks some. The sample yields under 100,000 clones, 80% to 90% seen once. Germline-derived CDR1 and CDR2 are LNHDA and SQIVND (reference sequence). CDR3 length: 14 residues. The V and J ends lost 8 bases and 5 bases, in that order; junction bases with no gene match: 6. Sequenced input: peripheral blood. The TCR comes from a human donor in a cohort sampled during active COVID-19. The rearrangement links TRBV19 to TRBJ2-1; 10 positions agree with TRBD2. The DNA of the CDR3 is TGTGCCAGTCGGCTAGCGGGGGTTAACAATGAGCAGTTCTTC. It translates to CASRLAGVNNEQFF.